Below are 25 T cell receptor beta chains sequenced from a single sample in a study of beta chain features in type 1 diabetes. cDNA synthesis used the whole RNA isolate, giving expressed TCRB sequences. Repertoires were generated with immunoSEQ multiplex PCR, while TCRdb's copy carries only in-frame clones and drops some. The sample lists under 150,000 clones, about 7.1% occurring once. The sequenced sample was central memory CD4+ T cells from blood. Every receptor here comes from a woman in her twenties or thirties in good health.

This clone was recorded at least ten times. The chain is built from TRBV7-9 and TRBJ1-2; D ambiguous. The CDR3 has 14 residues. Trimming removed 5 bases from V and 2 bases from J, with 12 bases in between. Germline CDR1 and CDR2: SEHNR and FQNEAQ (reference sequence). The CDR3 protein is CASSGRDQNYGYTF. Written as DNA, the CDR3 is TGTGCCAGCAGCGGCCGGGATCAAAACTATGGCTACACCTTC. Filled out from reference TRBV7-9 and TRBJ1-2, the complete variable domain reads DTGVSQNPRHKITKRGQNVTFRCDPISEHNRLYWYRQTLGQGPEFLTYFQNEAQLEKSRLLSDRFSAERPKGSFSTLEIQRTEQGDSAMYLCASSGRDQNYGYTFGSGTRLTVV.

There are a few counts of this clone. The J gene is TRBJ2-7, the V gene TRBV19; D is ambiguous. Germline V gives CDR1 LNHDA, CDR2 SQIVND (reference sequence). CDR3 length: 14 residues. The germline V and J ends were trimmed by 3 bases and 0 bases, with 9 bases remaining between them. The CDR3 loop is CASSIQEDSYEQYF. CDR3 DNA sequence: TGTGCCAGTAGTATTCAAGAGGACTCCTACGAGCAGTACTTC. The full variable domain, rest sourced from reference TRBV19 and TRBJ2-7, is DGGITQSPKYLFRKEGQNVTLSCEQNLNHDAMYWYRQDPGQGLRLIYYSQIVNDFQKGDIAEGYSVSREKKESFPLTVTSAQKNPTAFYLCASSIQEDSYEQYFGPGTRLTVT.

This clone turned up a few times. This chain joins TRBV5-1 and TRBJ2-3; TRBD2 aligns across 14 bases. CDR3 length: 16 amino acids. V lost 3 bases, J lost 2 bases, and 2 bases stayed unmatched. CDR1 SGHRS and CDR2 YFSETQ come from the germline V gene. In DNA, the CDR3 is TGCGCCAGCAGCTGGGGACTAGCGGGAGACACAGATACGCAGTATTTT. Amino acids: CASSWGLAGDTDTQYF.

CDR3 sequence: CASSSLAGADTQYF. CDR3 nucleotide sequence: TGTGCCAGCAGCTCCCTCGCGGGGGCCGATACGCAGTATTTT. The J gene is TRBJ2-3, the V gene TRBV7-9, with D perhaps matching TRBD2 (7 bases). There are 14 residues in the CDR3. CDR1 and CDR2 from the germline V gene are SEHNR and FQNEAQ (reference sequence). Trimming took 4 bases from V and 6 from J, leaving 14 bases between them.

There are many counts of this clone. The rearrangement uses TRBV29-1 and TRBJ2-2, with TRBD1 matching 8 bases. Germline V CDR1 and CDR2: SQVTM, ANQGSEA. The CDR3 runs to 14 residues. The J segment lost 4 bases and the V segment lost 4 bases, leaving 5 bases of the junction unmatched. The CDR3 nucleotides read TGCAGCGTTGGACAGGGGACAGTCACCGGGGAGCTGTTTTTT. It encodes CSVGQGTVTGELFF.

V is TRBV28 and J is TRBJ2-6; D may be TRBD2 (5 bases). The CDR3 extends over 15 amino acids. Germline CDR1 is MDHEN and CDR2 is SYDVKM. V shed 8 bases and J shed 0 bases, with 11 bases lying between them. CDR3 in DNA: TGTGCCAGCGTACGGGGAAGCTCTGGGGCCAACGTCCTGACTTTC. This codes for CASVRGSSGANVLTF.

This clone was recorded many times. The gene calls are TRBV18 and TRBJ1-4, with D hard to call. The CDR3 sequence is 13 residues long. CDR1 KGHSH and CDR2 LQKENI come from the germline V gene. V shed 0 bases and J shed 8 bases, with 7 bases lying between them. CDR3 loop: CASSPPQLEKLFF. CDR3 DNA: TGTGCCAGCTCACCACCGCAGTTGGAAAAACTGTTTTTT.

There are many counts of this clone. V usage is TRBV23-1 and J usage is TRBJ2-5, with a tentative D call TRBD1 (5 bases). TRBV23-1 is recorded as an ORF, its role being uncertain. This CDR3 spans 15 amino acids. The V end lost 5 bases, the J end lost 2 bases, and 15 bases lay between the germline ends. CDR3 amino acids: CASSSFRAEQETQYF. Written as DNA, the CDR3 is TGCGCCAGCAGTTCCTTCAGGGCAGAGCAAGAGACCCAGTACTTC.

In this sample, this clone turned up a few times. The V gene is TRBV19, the J gene TRBJ1-5, with D perhaps TRBD1 (6 bases). The CDR3 spans 14 residues. Germline V gene lookup returns CDR1 LNHDA and CDR2 SQIVND (reference sequence). Deletions cut 6 bases from V and 2 bases from J, with 11 bases between. CDR3 in amino acids: CASSLRQGNQPQHF. CDR3 bases: TGTGCCAGTAGCCTTCGACAGGGCAATCAGCCCCAGCATTTT.

This clone was observed a few times. The CDR3 here is CAWSVSGTGRRGYTF. CDR3 DNA sequence: TGTGCCTGGAGTGTCAGCGGGACAGGGCGTAGGGGCTACACCTTC. The J gene is TRBJ1-2, the V gene TRBV30, with 9 bases lining up with TRBD1. With V trimmed by 0 bases and J by 8 bases, 10 bases remained unmatched. CDR1 GTSNPN and CDR2 SVGIG come from the germline V gene (reference sequence). CDR3 length equals 15 residues.

V and J are TRBV7-3 and TRBJ2-1; a weak D match, TRBD1 (5 bases). This CDR3 contains 13 residues. The V gene lost 7 bases and the J gene lost 10 bases, with 17 bases spanning the gap. CDR1 and CDR2 from the germline V gene are SGHTA and FQGTGA. CDR3 amino acids: CASNQNQRQEQFF. DNA of the CDR3: TGTGCCAGCAACCAGAACCAGCGACAGGAGCAGTTCTTC. Full variable domain (rest looked up from reference TRBV7-3 and TRBJ2-1): GAGVSQTPSNKVTEKGKYVELRCDPISGHTALYWYRQSLGQGPEFLIYFQGTGAADDSGLPNDRFFAVRPEGSVSTLKIQRTERGDSAVYLCASNQNQRQEQFFGPGTRLTVL.

This clone has only a few counts. The rearrangement links TRBV7-2 to TRBJ2-1; TRBD1 aligns across 9 bases. The ends lost 5 bases at V and 6 bases at J; junction bases unmatched: 5. CDR3 size: 14 residues. Germline V gives CDR1 SGHTA, CDR2 FQGNSA. The CDR3 protein is CASSKQGASNEQFF. The CDR3 nucleotides read TGTGCCAGCAGCAAACAGGGGGCAAGCAATGAGCAGTTCTTC.

The gene calls are TRBV7-9 and TRBJ2-1; D ambiguous. Germline V lookup: CDR1 SEHNR, CDR2 FQNEAQ (reference sequence). V lost 2 bases to trimming and J lost 8 bases, with 7 bases between them. The CDR3 is 12 amino acids. The CDR3 loop is CASSLSRDEQFF. The CDR3 bases are TGTGCCAGCAGCTTAAGCCGCGATGAGCAGTTCTTC.

The gene calls are TRBV19 and TRBJ2-1; TRBD1 might be the D (5 bases). The ends were cut back, 8 bases at V and 1 base at J, with 12 bases in the middle. Germline loops: CDR1 LNHDA, CDR2 SQIVND (reference sequence). This CDR3 comprises 14 residues. CDR3: CASSGSASYNEQFF. The DNA of the CDR3 is TGTGCCAGTTCAGGGTCAGCATCCTACAATGAGCAGTTCTTC. Complete variable domain (other parts from reference TRBV19 and TRBJ2-1): DGGITQSPKYLFRKEGQNVTLSCEQNLNHDAMYWYRQDPGQGLRLIYYSQIVNDFQKGDIAEGYSVSREKKESFPLTVTSAQKNPTAFYLCASSGSASYNEQFFGPGTRLTVL.

This clone was counted between two and nine times. The chain uses TRBV23-1 and TRBJ1-2, with unresolved D. TRBV23-1 is placed among ORFs of uncertain function. V lost 6 bases to trimming and J lost 6 bases, with 20 bases between them. This CDR3 is 15 amino acids long. The CDR3 spells CASRPPRPGRNGYTF. CDR3 coding DNA: TGCGCCAGCAGACCCCCACGGCCCGGGAGGAATGGCTACACCTTC.

V usage is TRBV9 and J usage is TRBJ1-1, with TRBD1 identical over 7 bases. In germline, CDR1 is SGDLS, CDR2 YYNGEE. CDR3 length equals 14 residues. V was pared by 2 bases and J by 5 bases, with 6 bases of the junction left unmatched. The DNA of the CDR3 is TGTGCCAGCAGCGTTGACAGGGCGGGGACTGAAGCTTTCTTT. Its translation is CASSVDRAGTEAFF.

This clone has only a few counts. The genes are TRBV7-9 and TRBJ2-3; TRBD1 agrees at 7 bases. The V and J ends lost 5 bases and 0 bases, in that order; junction bases with no gene match: 2. This CDR3 comprises 14 residues. CDR1 and CDR2 (germline): SEHNR, FQNEAQ (reference sequence). The CDR3 reads CASSPTGSTDTQYF. The CDR3 DNA follows: TGTGCCAGCAGCCCGACAGGGAGCACAGATACGCAGTATTTT. The full variable domain, in which reference TRBV7-9 and TRBJ2-3 provide the parts outside the CDR3, is DTGVSQNPRHKITKRGQNVTFRCDPISEHNRLYWYRQTLGQGPEFLTYFQNEAQLEKSRLLSDRFSAERPKGSFSTLEIQRTEQGDSAMYLCASSPTGSTDTQYFGPGTRLTVL.

The rearrangement links TRBV28 to TRBJ2-7; perhaps TRBD1 as D (7 bases). This CDR3 region has 13 residues. V was pared by 5 bases and J by 4 bases, with 12 bases between. Germline lookup yields CDR1 MDHEN and CDR2 SYDVKM. DNA for the CDR3: TGTGCCAGCAGTCCGACAGGGAGGTACGAGCAGTACTTC. It yields the protein CASSPTGRYEQYF.

This chain links TRBV28 with TRBJ2-3, with 9 bases aligning to TRBD1. V shed 6 bases and J 8 bases; nucleotides not matched to a gene: 9. This CDR3 contains 14 residues. The germline V gene has CDR1 MDHEN and CDR2 SYDVKM. CDR3 nucleotide sequence: TGTGCCAGCAGGACCGGACAGGGGCGTGGTACGCAGTATTTT. It translates to CASRTGQGRGTQYF.

This chain links TRBV4-3 with TRBJ1-2; D is unresolved. Germline V gene sequence: CDR1 LGHNA, CDR2 YSLEER. V was pared by 1 base and J by 8 bases, with 11 bases between. CDR3 length: 13 residues. The CDR3 spells CASSQVVHSGYTF. The CDR3 DNA follows: TGCGCCAGCAGCCAAGTGGTGCACTCCGGCTACACCTTC.

The CDR3 region has the DNA TGTGCCAGCAGCTTACCCCCGCGGCTAGCGGGAGGTATCAATGAGCAGTTCTTC. Protein product: CASSLPPRLAGGINEQFF. The rearrangement joins TRBV7-9 to TRBJ2-1; 11 bases match TRBD2. V trimming: 2 bases; J trimming: 6 bases; junction bases outside the gene matches: 12. The V gene's germline CDR1 is SEHNR and CDR2 FQNEAQ (reference sequence). The CDR3 covers 18 residues.

Only a few counts were recorded for this clone. V and J are TRBV27 and TRBJ2-5; D might be TRBD2 (7 bases). The ends were cut back, 0 bases at V and 5 bases at J, with 16 bases in the middle. The CDR3 runs 16 residues. CDR1 MNHEY and CDR2 SMNVEV come from the germline V gene (reference sequence). CDR3: CASSLSKVGGRETQYF. The CDR3 DNA follows: TGTGCCAGCAGTTTATCGAAGGTCGGGGGGCGGGAGACCCAGTACTTC.

There are a few counts of this clone. The genes are TRBV19 and TRBJ1-1, with D possibly being TRBD1 (6 bases). Germline loops: CDR1 LNHDA, CDR2 SQIVND (reference sequence). V dropped 2 bases and J dropped 1 base, with 11 bases sitting between them. The CDR3 loop spans 15 amino acids. The DNA of the CDR3 is TGTGCCAGTAGTATAAGGGACACTCGGAACACTGAAGCTTTCTTT. Amino acids: CASSIRDTRNTEAFF.

This clone was seen only a few times. This chain joins TRBV9 and TRBJ1-1, with TRBD1 matching 9 bases. Per germline, CDR1 SGDLS and CDR2 YYNGEE. The CDR3 has 17 amino acids. V lost 4 bases, J lost 1 base, and 11 bases stayed unmatched. The CDR3 DNA sequence: TGTGCCAGCAGCCCCCATCGGACAGGGGCAGGGAACACTGAAGCTTTCTTT. Its translation: CASSPHRTGAGNTEAFF.

The table lists this clone with many counts. This rearrangement joins TRBV5-1 to TRBJ2-5; tentatively, D is TRBD1 (6 bases). The CDR3 consists of 14 residues. The V gene's germline CDR1 is SGHRS and CDR2 YFSETQ. The V and J ends lost 1 base and 3 bases respectively, with 10 bases between them. The CDR3 bases are TGCGCCAGCAGCTTGATGGGGGCCGAAGAGACCCAGTACTTC. Protein sequence: CASSLMGAEETQYF.